The 22 T cell receptor beta chains listed next were all sequenced from one sample in a study of blood T cell repertoires in COVID-19. TCRdb's table, derived via immunoSEQ multiplex PCR, lists solely in-frame clones and lacks some. The repertoire holds roughly 350,000 clones, with more than 70% as singletons. The sample was peripheral blood. These receptors were taken from a young woman with COVID-19, enrolled during active disease.

This chain links TRBV7-9 with TRBJ2-5; perhaps TRBD2 as D (6 bases). Trimming shortened V by 5 bases and J by 9 bases, and 22 bases separated the two germline ends. CDR3 length: 15 amino acids. The germline V gene encodes CDR1 SEHNR and CDR2 FQNEAQ (reference sequence). The CDR3 DNA is TGTGCCAGCAGCCCCTTAGACGGGAGCCATCGGGCCCAGTACTTC. It is translated as CASSPLDGSHRAQYF.

The chain carries TRBV12-3 or TRBV12-4 and TRBJ1-1; D gene uncertain. Trimming shortened V by 3 bases and J by 1 base, and 6 bases separated the two germline ends. This CDR3 spans 13 amino acids. The CDR3 region has the DNA TGTGCCAGCAGTTTCACAGAGAACACTGAAGCTTTCTTT. Translating gives CASSFTENTEAFF.

The gene calls are TRBV24-1 and TRBJ1-2; 8 nucleotides match TRBD1. The germline gives CDR1 KGHDR, CDR2 SFDVKD. After removal of 5 bases from V and 2 bases from J, the junction contained 9 bases not matched to a gene. The length of the CDR3 is 16 residues. The CDR3 coding sequence is TGTGCCACCAGTGGGGGCCTGTCAGGGGGCAACTATGGCTACACCTTC. Residues: CATSGGLSGGNYGYTF.

This chain links TRBV27 with TRBJ2-7; 11 bases are a match to TRBD2. The CDR3 spans 15 residues. Losses at the gene ends were 5 bases for V and 2 bases for J; bases not matched to a gene: 5. CDR1 and CDR2 (germline): MNHEY, SMNVEV (reference sequence). CDR3 region: CASSPTSGAPYEQYF. CDR3 sequence (DNA): TGTGCCAGCAGTCCGACTAGCGGGGCGCCCTACGAGCAGTACTTC.

The rearrangement uses TRBV6-5 and TRBJ2-5; TRBD1 is a possible D gene (6 bases). This CDR3 has 14 amino acids. V lost 5 bases to trimming and J lost 7 bases, with 17 bases between them. Germline CDR1 reads MNHEY; CDR2 reads SVGAGI. The DNA of the CDR3 is TGTGCCAGCAGTCAGGCCGGTCAAGGGGGGACCCAGTACTTC. It yields the protein CASSQAGQGGTQYF.

The chain is built from TRBV12-3 or TRBV12-4 and TRBJ2-3; D is uncertain. The ends were cut back, 5 bases at V and 0 bases at J, with 6 bases in the middle. This CDR3 region has 13 residues. CDR3 amino acids: CASSVLSTDTQYF. CDR3 nucleotide sequence: TGTGCCAGCAGTGTCCTAAGCACAGATACGCAGTATTTT.

V usage is TRBV4-1 and J usage is TRBJ1-6, with TRBD1 matching over 8 bases. This CDR3 is built from 14 residues. V lost 3 bases, J lost 9 bases, and 4 bases stayed unmatched. Per the germline V gene, CDR1 is MGHRA and CDR2 is YSYEKL. CDR3 region: CASSQTGVLSPLHF. Here the CDR3 DNA reads TGCGCCAGCAGCCAGACAGGGGTCCTTTCACCCCTCCACTTT.

The chain is built from TRBV27 and TRBJ2-6, with 8 bases that match TRBD2. The V gene end was trimmed by 6 bases and the J gene end by 2 bases; junction bases not matched to a gene: 9. Per germline, CDR1 MNHEY and CDR2 SMNVEV (reference sequence). The CDR3 runs to 17 residues. The CDR3 region is CASSRAGEDPGANVLTF. The CDR3 DNA reads as TGTGCCAGCAGCCGAGCGGGGGAAGATCCTGGGGCCAACGTCCTGACTTTC.

This clone occurred once. In DNA, the CDR3 is TGTGCCAGCAGCGTAGCGGGAGGGCTTCACAATGAGCAGTTCTTC. Its protein is CASSVAGGLHNEQFF. V usage is TRBV9 and J usage is TRBJ2-1; the match to TRBD2 covers 8 bases. The V and J ends lost 0 bases and 5 bases, in that order; junction bases with no gene match: 4. Per the germline V gene, CDR1 is SGDLS and CDR2 is YYNGEE. This CDR3 has 15 residues.

The chain links TRBV2 to TRBJ2-2, with 8 bases lining up with TRBD2. J lost 3 bases, V lost 4 bases, and 10 bases had no gene match. This CDR3 has 17 amino acids. Looked up from germline, CDR1 is SNHLY and CDR2 is FYNNEI. The CDR3 sequence is CASSGLLIAGYTGELFF. CDR3 nucleotides: TGTGCCAGCAGTGGGTTGCTGATAGCGGGATACACCGGGGAGCTGTTTTTT. The full variable domain, in which reference TRBV2 and TRBJ2-2 provide the parts outside the CDR3, is EPEVTQTPSHQVTQMGQEVILRCVPISNHLYFYWYRQILGQKVEFLVSFYNNEISEKSEIFDDQFSVERPDGSNFTLKIRSTKLEDSAMYFCASSGLLIAGYTGELFFGEGSRLTVL.

The chain couples TRBV19 to TRBJ2-3, with a tentative D call TRBD1 (6 bases). CDR1 is LNHDA, CDR2 SQIVND, per germline (reference sequence). CDR3 length equals 14 residues. V was cut by 2 bases and J by 6 bases, with 12 bases left in between. The CDR3 loop reads CASSIRQGPDTQYF. In DNA form, the CDR3 reads TGTGCCAGTAGTATAAGGCAGGGGCCCGATACGCAGTATTTT.

This chain links TRBV7-8 with TRBJ1-4; D remains ambiguous. The V and J ends lost 1 base and 8 bases respectively, with 14 bases between them. There are 15 residues in the CDR3. Germline values: CDR1 SGHVS, CDR2 FQNEAQ. The CDR3 loop is CASSLVGSAGEKLFF. For the CDR3, the DNA is TGTGCCAGCAGCTTAGTTGGTTCAGCGGGGGAAAAACTGTTTTTT.

The chain recombines TRBV4-1 with TRBJ1-2; TRBD1 matches at 8 bases. CDR3 length: 17 amino acids. Germline loops: CDR1 MGHRA, CDR2 YSYEKL. J lost 4 bases, V lost 1 base, and 11 bases had no gene match. CDR3 region: CASSQGGRGRSSYGYTF. CDR3 DNA sequence: TGCGCCAGCAGCCAAGGGGGCAGGGGGCGATCGAGCTATGGCTACACCTTC.

V and J are TRBV5-5 and TRBJ2-7, with 9 positions matching TRBD1. From germline, CDR1 is SGHKS and CDR2 YYEKEE (reference sequence). Trimming took 5 bases from V and 4 from J; bases not matched to a gene: 7. The CDR3 totals 14 residues. DNA of the CDR3: TGTGCCAGCAGACTCTCACAGGGGGCGTACGAGCAGTACTTC. Translation: CASRLSQGAYEQYF.

V and J are TRBV28 and TRBJ1-2; the D gene is possibly TRBD1 (6 bases). The CDR3 covers 13 residues. V gave up 5 bases and J gave up 4 bases, with 11 bases separating them. Germline CDR1 and CDR2: MDHEN and SYDVKM. For the CDR3, the DNA is TGTGCCAGCAGTCCCGGACAGCTCTATGGCTACACCTTC. This codes for CASSPGQLYGYTF.

The table lists this clone with a count of one. The chain is built from TRBV15 and TRBJ1-1; tentative D call: TRBD1 (5 bases). The CDR3 is 15 residues long. V dropped 3 bases and J dropped 1 base, with 12 bases sitting between them. Germline V gene data show CDR1 as LNHNV and CDR2 as YYDKDF (reference sequence). The CDR3 sequence: CATSSVLQENTEAFF. CDR3 bases: TGTGCCACCAGCAGTGTTTTACAGGAGAACACTGAAGCTTTCTTT.

V is TRBV28 and J is TRBJ1-2, with D possibly being TRBD1 (6 bases). Trimming took 5 bases from V and 7 from J, leaving 14 bases between them. CDR1 is MDHEN and CDR2 is SYDVKM in the germline V gene. This CDR3 region has 13 residues. This CDR3 is CASSAPGAGGYTF. In DNA, the CDR3 is TGTGCCAGCAGTGCCCCAGGGGCAGGTGGCTACACCTTC.

The chain couples TRBV19 to TRBJ2-3; TRBD2 matches at 7 bases. After removal of 4 bases from V and 4 bases from J, the junction contained 11 bases not matched to a gene. Germline-derived CDR1 and CDR2 are LNHDA and SQIVND (reference sequence). The CDR3 consists of 16 residues. CDR3 amino acids: CASSTRRGLVADTQYF. CDR3 coding DNA: TGTGCCAGTAGTACCAGACGAGGACTAGTTGCAGATACGCAGTATTTT.

The CDR3 region has the DNA TGTGCCAGCAGCTTAGCGTTGGGACTAGCGAGCGGCGAGCAGTACTTC. Translating gives CASSLALGLASGEQYF. The J gene is TRBJ2-7, the V gene TRBV7-2; 10 positions match TRBD2. Germline V gene data show CDR1 as SGHTA and CDR2 as FQGNSA. After removal of 0 bases from V and 6 bases from J, the junction contained 8 bases not matched to a gene. The CDR3 is 16 residues long.

The genes are TRBV11-3 and TRBJ1-1; D not resolved. The CDR3 sequence is 15 residues long. Trimming left V 0 bases short and J 5 bases short, with 13 bases between. Germline CDR1 and CDR2: SGHNT and YENEEA. Written as DNA, the CDR3 is TGTGCCAGCAGCTTAGACGGCCCTTCGGGGACTGAAGCTTTCTTT. Translating gives CASSLDGPSGTEAFF.

This clone was recorded only once. The J gene is TRBJ2-1, the V gene TRBV6-2 or TRBV6-3, with 8 positions matching TRBD1. CDR1 MNHEY and CDR2 SVGEGT come from the germline V gene. V dropped 4 bases and J dropped 1; count of bases not matched to a gene: 3. The CDR3 runs to 15 residues. CDR3 nucleotide sequence: TGTGCCAGCAGTTTCGGGACAGGTTCCTACAATGAGCAGTTCTTC. Amino acids: CASSFGTGSYNEQFF.

This clone was counted a few times. The CDR3 DNA reads TGTGCCAGCAGTACCCGGACAGCCCTTGGAACTAATGAAAAACTGTTTTTT. Protein sequence: CASSTRTALGTNEKLFF. The J gene is TRBJ1-4, the V gene TRBV27; tentative D call: TRBD1 (6 bases). The ends were cut back, 5 bases at V and 1 base at J, with 17 bases in the middle. This CDR3 is 17 amino acids long. Germline V gene sequence: CDR1 MNHEY, CDR2 SMNVEV (reference sequence).